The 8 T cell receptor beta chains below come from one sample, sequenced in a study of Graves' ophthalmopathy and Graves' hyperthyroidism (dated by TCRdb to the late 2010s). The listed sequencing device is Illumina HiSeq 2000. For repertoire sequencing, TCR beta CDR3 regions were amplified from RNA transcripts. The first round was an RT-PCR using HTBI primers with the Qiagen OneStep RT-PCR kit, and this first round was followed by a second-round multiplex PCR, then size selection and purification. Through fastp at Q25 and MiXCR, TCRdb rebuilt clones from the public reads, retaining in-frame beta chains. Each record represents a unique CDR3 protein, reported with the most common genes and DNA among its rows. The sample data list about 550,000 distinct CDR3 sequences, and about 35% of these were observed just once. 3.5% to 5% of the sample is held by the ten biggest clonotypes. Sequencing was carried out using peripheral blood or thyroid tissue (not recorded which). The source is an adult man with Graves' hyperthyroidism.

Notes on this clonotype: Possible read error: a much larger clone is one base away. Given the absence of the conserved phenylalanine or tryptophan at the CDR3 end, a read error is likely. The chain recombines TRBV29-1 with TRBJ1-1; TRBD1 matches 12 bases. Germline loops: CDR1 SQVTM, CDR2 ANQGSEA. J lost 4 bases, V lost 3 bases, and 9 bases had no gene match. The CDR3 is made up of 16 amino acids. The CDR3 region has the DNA TGCAGCGTTGATGGAGGGGACAGGGGGCCCGGCACTGAAGCTTTCTCT. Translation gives CSVDGGDRGPGTEAFS.

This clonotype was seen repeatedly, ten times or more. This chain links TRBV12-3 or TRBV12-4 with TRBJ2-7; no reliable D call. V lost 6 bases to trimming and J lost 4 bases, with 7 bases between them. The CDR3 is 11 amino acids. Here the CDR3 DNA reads TGTGCCAGCAGCAAACTATACGAGCAGTACTTC. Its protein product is CASSKLYEQYF.

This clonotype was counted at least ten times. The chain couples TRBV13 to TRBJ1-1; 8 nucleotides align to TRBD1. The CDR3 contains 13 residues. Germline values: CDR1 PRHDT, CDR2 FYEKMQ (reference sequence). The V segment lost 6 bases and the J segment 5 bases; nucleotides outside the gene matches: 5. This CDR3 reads CASRPRGLTEAFF. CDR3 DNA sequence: TGTGCCAGCAGGCCCAGGGGGCTGACTGAAGCTTTCTTT.

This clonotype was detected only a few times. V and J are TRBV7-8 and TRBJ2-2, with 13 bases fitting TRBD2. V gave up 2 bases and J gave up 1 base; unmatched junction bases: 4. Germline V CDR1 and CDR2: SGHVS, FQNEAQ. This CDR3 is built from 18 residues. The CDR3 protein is CASSLYTSGGVNTGELFF. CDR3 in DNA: TGTGCCAGCAGCTTATATACTAGCGGGGGGGTGAACACCGGGGAGCTGTTTTTT.

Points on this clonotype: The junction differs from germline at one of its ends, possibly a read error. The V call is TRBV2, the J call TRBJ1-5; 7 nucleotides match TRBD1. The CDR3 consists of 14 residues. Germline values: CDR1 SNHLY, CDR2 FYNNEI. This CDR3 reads CASRTGTDSQPRHF. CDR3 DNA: TGTGCCAGCAGGACGGGGACAGACAGTCAGCCCCGGCATTTT.

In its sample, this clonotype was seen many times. The chain's CDR3 is CASSGTDTGELFF. The CDR3 bases are TGTGCCAGCAGTGGAACTGACACCGGGGAGCTGTTTTTT. The V and J genes are TRBV2 and TRBJ2-2; D is undetermined. Per germline, CDR1 SNHLY and CDR2 FYNNEI. This CDR3 is 13 amino acids long. Trimming left V 4 bases short and J 3 bases short, with 6 bases between.

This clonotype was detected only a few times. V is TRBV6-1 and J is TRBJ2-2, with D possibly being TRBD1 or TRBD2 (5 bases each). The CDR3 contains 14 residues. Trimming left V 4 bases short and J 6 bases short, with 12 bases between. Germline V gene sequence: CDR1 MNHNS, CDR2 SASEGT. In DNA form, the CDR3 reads TGTGCCAGCAGTGGAGGCTTGGGGGCCGGGGAGCTGTTTTTT. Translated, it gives CASSGGLGAGELFF.

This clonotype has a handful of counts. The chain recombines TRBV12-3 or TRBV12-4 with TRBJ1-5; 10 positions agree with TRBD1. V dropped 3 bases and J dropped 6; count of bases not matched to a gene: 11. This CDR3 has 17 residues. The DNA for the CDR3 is TGTGCCAGCAGTTTTAGACAGGGGGCTGGATGGGGTCAGCCCCAGCATTTT. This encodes CASSFRQGAGWGQPQHF.